This T cell receptor beta chain originates from a study of CD8+CD57+ T cells in acquired aplastic anemia. Background on the study: 3 to 4 ug was the average amount of DNA from sorted CD4+ and CD8+ cells. Healthy donors averaged approximately 9.8 million reads for CD4+ cells. Findings of the study overall: Patients and controls were not found to differ significantly in CD8+ Simpson's diversity.

Germline V gives CDR1 DFQATT, CDR2 SNEGSKA (reference sequence). The ends were cut back, 6 bases at V and 0 bases at J, with 14 bases in the middle. CDR3 length equals 14 residues. It was genomic DNA that served as the template for profiling TCR beta VDJ and CDR3. TCRdb passed the reads through MiXCR, listing each CDR3 protein once. The top ten hold approximately 2.9% of the sample, which has some 190,000 distinct CDR3 sequences, 40% to 55% seen once. This clonotype was recorded many times. What it recognizes is unknown. The sequenced material came from sorted CD4+, CD8+, or CD8+CD57+ T cells (not recorded which) from PBMCs. The genes are TRBV20-1 and TRBJ1-1, with a tentative D call TRBD1 (5 bases). The receptor was derived from a human donor in good health. The CDR3 protein is CSATAGMLNTEAFF. The CDR3, as DNA: TGCAGTGCGACCGCAGGGATGTTGAACACTGAAGCTTTCTTT.